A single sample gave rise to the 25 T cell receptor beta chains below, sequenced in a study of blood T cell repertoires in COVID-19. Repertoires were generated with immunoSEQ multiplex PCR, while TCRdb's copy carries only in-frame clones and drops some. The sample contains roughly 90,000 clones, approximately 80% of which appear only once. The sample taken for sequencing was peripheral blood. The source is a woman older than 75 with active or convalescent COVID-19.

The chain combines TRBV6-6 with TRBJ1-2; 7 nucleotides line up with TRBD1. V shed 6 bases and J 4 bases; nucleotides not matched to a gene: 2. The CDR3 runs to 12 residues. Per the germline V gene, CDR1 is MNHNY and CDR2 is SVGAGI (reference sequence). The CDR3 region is CASSGTAYGYTF. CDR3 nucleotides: TGTGCCAGCAGCGGGACAGCCTATGGCTACACCTTC.

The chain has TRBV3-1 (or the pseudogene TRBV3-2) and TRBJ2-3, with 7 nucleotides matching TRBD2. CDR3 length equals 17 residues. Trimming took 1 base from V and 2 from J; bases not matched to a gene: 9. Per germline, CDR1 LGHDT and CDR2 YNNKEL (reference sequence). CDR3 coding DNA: TGTGCCAGCAGCCAAGCGGCTAGCGGAACCTACACAGATACGCAGTATTTT. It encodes CASSQAASGTYTDTQYF.

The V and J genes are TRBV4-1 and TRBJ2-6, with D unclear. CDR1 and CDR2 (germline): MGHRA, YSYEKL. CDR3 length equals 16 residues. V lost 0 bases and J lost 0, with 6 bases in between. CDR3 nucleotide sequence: TGCGCCAGCAGCCAAGATTTCGTCTCTGGGGCCAACGTCCTGACTTTC. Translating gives CASSQDFVSGANVLTF.

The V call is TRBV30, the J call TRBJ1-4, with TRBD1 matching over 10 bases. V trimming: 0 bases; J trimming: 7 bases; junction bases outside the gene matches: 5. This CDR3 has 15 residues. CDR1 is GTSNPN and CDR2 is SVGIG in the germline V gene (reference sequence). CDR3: CAWSVSGQGSEKLFF. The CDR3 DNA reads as TGTGCCTGGAGTGTATCGGGACAGGGGAGTGAAAAACTGTTTTTT.

The CDR3 is CASSMGLRHNEQFF. The DNA for the CDR3 is TGTGCCAGTAGTATGGGCCTCCGCCACAATGAGCAGTTCTTC. V is TRBV19 and J is TRBJ2-1; D remains unclear. Looked up from germline, CDR1 is LNHDA and CDR2 is SQIVND (reference sequence). CDR3 size: 14 residues. V dropped 3 bases and J dropped 5 bases, with 11 bases sitting between them.

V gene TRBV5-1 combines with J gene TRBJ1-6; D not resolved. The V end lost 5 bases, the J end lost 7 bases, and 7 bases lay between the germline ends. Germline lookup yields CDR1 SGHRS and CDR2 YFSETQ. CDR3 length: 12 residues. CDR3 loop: CASRGENSPLHF. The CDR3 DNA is TGCGCCAGCAGAGGAGAGAATTCACCCCTCCACTTT.

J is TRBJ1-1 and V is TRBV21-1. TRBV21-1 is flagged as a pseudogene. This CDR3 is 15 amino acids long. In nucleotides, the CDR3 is TGTGCCAGCAGCAAATATACGATCGGGTCCACTGAAGCTTTCTTT. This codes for CASSKYTIGSTEAFF.

In DNA form, the CDR3 reads TGTGCCAGCAGCGCCAAGCGGGCGGGGAGCACAGATACGCAGTATTTT. The encoded protein is CASSAKRAGSTDTQYF. The chain is built from TRBV14 and TRBJ2-3; the D gene is possibly TRBD2 (6 bases). The CDR3 sequence is 16 residues long. V was cut by 5 bases and J by 0 bases, with 15 bases left in between. Germline V lookup: CDR1 SGHDN, CDR2 FVKESK.

CDR3 in DNA: TGTGCCAGCAGCTTAGCCCGCGACAGAGCCCCCAATCAGCCCCAGCATTTT. Its protein is CASSLARDRAPNQPQHF. V usage is TRBV7-2 and J usage is TRBJ1-5; perhaps TRBD1 as D (5 bases). Deletions cut 0 bases from V and 3 bases from J, with 15 bases between. The CDR3 runs 17 residues. CDR1 is SGHTA, CDR2 FQGNSA, per germline.

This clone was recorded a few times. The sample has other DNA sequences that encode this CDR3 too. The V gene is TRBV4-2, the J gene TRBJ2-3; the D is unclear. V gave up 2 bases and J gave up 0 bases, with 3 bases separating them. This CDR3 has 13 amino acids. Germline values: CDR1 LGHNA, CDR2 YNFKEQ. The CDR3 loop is CASSQTSTDTQYF. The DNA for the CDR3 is TGTGCCAGCAGCCAAACTAGCACAGATACGCAGTATTTT.

The CDR3 loop is CATGVAGFSNEQFF. The CDR3 region has the DNA TGTGCCACCGGGGTAGCGGGGTTCTCCAATGAGCAGTTCTTC. The chain couples TRBV15 to TRBJ2-1; 8 nucleotides align to TRBD2. This CDR3 contains 14 residues. The ends lost 8 bases at V and 6 bases at J; junction bases unmatched: 9. The germline V gene encodes CDR1 LNHNV and CDR2 YYDKDF (reference sequence).

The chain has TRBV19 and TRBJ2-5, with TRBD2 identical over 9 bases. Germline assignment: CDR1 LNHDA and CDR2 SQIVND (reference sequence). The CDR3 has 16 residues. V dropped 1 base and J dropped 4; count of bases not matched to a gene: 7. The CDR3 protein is CASSIAGGRVSETQYF. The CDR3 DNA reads TGTGCCAGTAGTATAGCTGGCGGGAGGGTATCAGAGACCCAGTACTTC.

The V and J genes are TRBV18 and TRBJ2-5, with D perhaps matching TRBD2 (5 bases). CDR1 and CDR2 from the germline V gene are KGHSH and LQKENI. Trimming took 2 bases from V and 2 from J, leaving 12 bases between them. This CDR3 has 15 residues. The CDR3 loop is CASSPTRFAQETQYF. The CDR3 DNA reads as TGTGCCAGCTCACCAACTAGATTTGCACAAGAGACCCAGTACTTC.

The CDR3 loop reads CASSLEDRQAFF. As DNA, the CDR3 is TGTGCCAGCAGTTTAGAGGACAGACAGGCTTTCTTT. The chain employs TRBV28 and TRBJ1-1, with D possibly matching TRBD1 (6 bases). CDR1 is MDHEN and CDR2 is SYDVKM in the germline V gene. V was trimmed by 2 bases and J by 11 bases, leaving 12 bases between them. The CDR3 sequence is 12 residues long.

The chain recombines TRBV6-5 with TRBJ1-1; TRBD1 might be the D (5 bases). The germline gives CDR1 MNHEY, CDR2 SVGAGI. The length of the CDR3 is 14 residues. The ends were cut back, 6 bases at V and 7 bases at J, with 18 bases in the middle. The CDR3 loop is CASSPDRNFFEAFF. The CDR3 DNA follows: TGTGCCAGCAGCCCCGACAGAAACTTCTTTGAAGCTTTCTTT.

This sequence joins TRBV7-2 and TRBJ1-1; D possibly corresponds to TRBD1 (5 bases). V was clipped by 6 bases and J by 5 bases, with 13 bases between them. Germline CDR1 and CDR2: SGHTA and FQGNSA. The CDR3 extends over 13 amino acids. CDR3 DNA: TGTGCCAGCAGTTTCAGGAGGGGAACTGAAGCTTTCTTT. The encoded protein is CASSFRRGTEAFF. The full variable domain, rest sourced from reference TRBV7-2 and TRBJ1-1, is GAGVSQSPSNKVTEKGKDVELRCDPISGHTALYWYRQSLGQGLEFLIYFQGNSAPDKSGLPSDRFSAERTGGSVSTLTIQRTQQEDSAVYLCASSFRRGTEAFFGQGTRLTVV.

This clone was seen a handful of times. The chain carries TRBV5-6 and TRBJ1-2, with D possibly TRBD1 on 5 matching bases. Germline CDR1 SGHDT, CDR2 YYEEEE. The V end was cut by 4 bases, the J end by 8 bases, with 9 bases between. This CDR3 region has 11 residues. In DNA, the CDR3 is TGTGCCAGCAGCCCAGGGTTCGGCTACACCTTC. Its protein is CASSPGFGYTF. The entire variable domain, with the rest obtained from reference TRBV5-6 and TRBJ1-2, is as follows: DAGVTQSPTHLIKTRGQQVTLRCSPKSGHDTVSWYQQALGQGPQFIFQYYEEEERQRGNFPDRFSGHQFPNYSSELNVNALLLGDSALYLCASSPGFGYTFGSGTRLTVV.

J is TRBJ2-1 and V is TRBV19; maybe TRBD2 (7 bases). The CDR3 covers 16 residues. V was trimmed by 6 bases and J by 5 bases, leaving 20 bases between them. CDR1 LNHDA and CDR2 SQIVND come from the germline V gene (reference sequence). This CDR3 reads CASRWGGATSNNEQFF. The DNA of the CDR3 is TGTGCCAGTAGGTGGGGGGGGGCGACCTCAAACAATGAGCAGTTCTTC.

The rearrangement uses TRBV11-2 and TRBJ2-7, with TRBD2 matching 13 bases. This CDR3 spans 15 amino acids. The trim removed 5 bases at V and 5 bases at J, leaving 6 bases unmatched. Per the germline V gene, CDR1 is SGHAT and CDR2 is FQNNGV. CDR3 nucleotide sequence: TGTGCCAGCAGCACCGGACTAGCGGGAGTTGACGAGCAGTACTTC. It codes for CASSTGLAGVDEQYF. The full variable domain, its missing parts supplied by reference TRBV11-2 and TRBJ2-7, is EAGVAQSPRYKIIEKRQSVAFWCNPISGHATLYWYQQILGQGPKLLIQFQNNGVVDDSQLPKDRFSAERLKGVDSTLKIQPAKLEDSAVYLCASSTGLAGVDEQYFGPGTRLTVT.

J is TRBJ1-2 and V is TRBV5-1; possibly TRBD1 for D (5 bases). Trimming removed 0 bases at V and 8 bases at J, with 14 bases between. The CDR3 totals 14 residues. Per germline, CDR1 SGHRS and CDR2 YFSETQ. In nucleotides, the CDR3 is TGCGCCAGCAGCTTGGGCGGGGGAGAGGACGGCTACACCTTC. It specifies CASSLGGGEDGYTF.

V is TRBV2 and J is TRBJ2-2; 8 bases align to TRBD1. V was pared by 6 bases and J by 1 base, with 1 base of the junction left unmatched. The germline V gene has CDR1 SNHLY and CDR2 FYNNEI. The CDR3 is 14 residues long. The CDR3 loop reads CASRDRVNTGELFF. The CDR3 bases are TGTGCCAGCAGGGACAGGGTGAACACCGGGGAGCTGTTTTTT.

CDR3: CSVEDQTAGLYF. The CDR3, as DNA: TGCAGCGTTGAAGACCAGACCGCGGGGCTGTATTTT. The V gene is TRBV29-1, the J gene TRBJ2-3, with D maybe TRBD2 (6 bases). The length of the CDR3 is 12 residues. V lost 0 bases and J 14 bases, leaving 15 bases between the germline ends. CDR1 SQVTM and CDR2 ANQGSEA come from the germline V gene.

The CDR3 loop reads CASSQGVGGWVFF. As DNA, the CDR3 is TGCGCCAGCAGCCAAGGGGTTGGAGGCTGGGTGTTTTTT. The chain combines TRBV4-1 with TRBJ1-4; D gene uncertain. Germline values: CDR1 MGHRA, CDR2 YSYEKL. V gave up 1 base and J gave up 15 bases, with 15 bases separating them. The CDR3 is made up of 13 amino acids.

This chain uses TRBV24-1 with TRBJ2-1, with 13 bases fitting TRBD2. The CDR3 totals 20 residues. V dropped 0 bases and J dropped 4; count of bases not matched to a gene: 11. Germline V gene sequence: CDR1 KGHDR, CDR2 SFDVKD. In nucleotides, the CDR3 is TGTGCCACCAGTGATTTGGGGGTGACTAGCGGGGGGCGTCGATACAATGAGCAGTTCTTC. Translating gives CATSDLGVTSGGRRYNEQFF.

The CDR3 DNA reads TGTGCCAGCAGCTTGTCGGCGGGTATCGGGTGGATGGAGACCCAGTACTTC. Translating gives CASSLSAGIGWMETQYF. The V and J genes are TRBV7-8 and TRBJ2-5, with D maybe TRBD2 (5 bases). Deletions cut 3 bases from V and 5 bases from J, with 22 bases between. This CDR3 is 17 amino acids long. Per germline, CDR1 SGHVS and CDR2 FQNEAQ.